A single sample gave rise to the 28 T cell receptor beta chains below, sequenced in a study of blood T cell repertoires in COVID-19. Libraries were prepared by immunoSEQ multiplex PCR; TCRdb keeps only in-frame clonotypes and omits some of them. Here the sample spans about 100,000 clones, 65% to 90% being singletons. Input material: PBMCs or T cells enriched from blood (not recorded which). The receptor source for this set is a woman aged 50 to 65 who had recovered from COVID-19.

The sample holds a few counts of this clone. The chain uses TRBV10-1 and TRBJ2-2, with D possibly matching TRBD2 (6 bases). CDR1 WNHNN and CDR2 SYGVQD come from the germline V gene (reference sequence). Trimming took off 7 bases at V and 2 bases at J, with 11 bases between the two ends. The CDR3 loop spans 14 amino acids. The CDR3 here is CASIRDLNTGELFF. Written as DNA, the CDR3 is TGCGCCAGCATACGGGACTTAAACACCGGGGAGCTGTTTTTT.

V gene TRBV27 combines with J gene TRBJ2-4, with 8 bases aligning to TRBD2. The CDR3 sequence is 16 residues long. With 0 bases clipped from V and 2 bases from J, the junction kept 3 bases outside the gene matches. Germline V CDR1 and CDR2: MNHEY, SMNVEV (reference sequence). The CDR3 loop is CASSLSRGGPKNIQYF. Written as DNA, the CDR3 is TGTGCCAGCAGTTTATCTCGGGGGGGCCCCAAAAACATTCAGTACTTC.

The gene calls are TRBV7-9 and TRBJ1-6, with TRBD1 identical over 8 bases. The CDR3 totals 18 residues. Germline CDR1 reads SEHNR; CDR2 reads FQNEAQ (reference sequence). Germline trimming cut 4 bases from V and 0 bases from J; bases unmatched to any gene: 8. CDR3 amino acids: CASSYPQGAFSYNSPLHF. The CDR3 region has the DNA TGTGCCAGCAGCTATCCCCAGGGGGCTTTCTCCTATAATTCACCCCTCCACTTT.

This chain joins TRBV5-1 and TRBJ1-4, with 9 bases aligning to TRBD1. V dropped 2 bases and J dropped 7; count of bases not matched to a gene: 3. The CDR3 is made up of 14 amino acids. The V gene's germline CDR1 is SGHRS and CDR2 YFSETQ. The CDR3 region has the DNA TGCGCCAGCAGCTTCGGGACAGGGAGTGAAAAACTGTTTTTT. Translated, it gives CASSFGTGSEKLFF.

DNA for the CDR3: TGCGCCAGCAGCTTGGGTCAGGGGGCGGGTAGTGGAGAGACCCAGTACTTC. This codes for CASSLGQGAGSGETQYF. The chain joins TRBV5-1 to TRBJ2-5; 8 bases are shared with TRBD1. V was clipped by 0 bases and J by 4 bases; unmatched bases: 11. Germline CDR1 SGHRS, CDR2 YFSETQ. CDR3 size: 17 residues.

CDR3 amino acids: CASSLRGWQSYGYTF. CDR3 nucleotide sequence: TGTGCCAGCAGTTTACGGGGTTGGCAGAGCTATGGCTACACCTTC. This chain connects TRBV27 to TRBJ1-2; D gene ambiguous. The CDR3 is made up of 15 amino acids. V gave up 2 bases and J gave up 4 bases, with 14 bases separating them. Germline CDR1 and CDR2: MNHEY and SMNVEV (reference sequence).

The chain has TRBV7-3 and TRBJ2-1, with 9 bases lining up with TRBD2. Germline V CDR1 and CDR2: SGHTA, FQGTGA. Germline trimming cut 4 bases from V and 6 bases from J; bases unmatched to any gene: 1. CDR3 length: 13 residues. Here the CDR3 DNA reads TGTGCCAGCAGCTCGGGACTAGCCAATGAGCAGTTCTTC. Translated, it gives CASSSGLANEQFF.

The genes are TRBV3-1 (or the pseudogene TRBV3-2) and TRBJ1-6; no firm D call. Trimming cost V 5 bases and J 10 bases, with 12 bases left between them. Germline V gene sequence: CDR1 LGHDT, CDR2 YNNKEL (reference sequence). The CDR3 has 13 residues. The DNA of the CDR3 is TGTGCCAGCAGCGCCTCTCGGAGGTCACCCCTCCACTTT. Its translation is CASSASRRSPLHF.

The table lists this clone with a few counts. The J gene is TRBJ1-1, the V gene TRBV19, with 10 bases aligning to TRBD1. Trimming took 9 bases from V and 6 from J; bases not matched to a gene: 7. The CDR3 length is 13 residues. Looked up from germline, CDR1 is LNHDA and CDR2 is SQIVND (reference sequence). The CDR3: CASRKDRGSEAFF. The CDR3 bases are TGTGCCAGCAGGAAGGACAGGGGGTCTGAAGCTTTCTTT.

The chain combines TRBV5-4 with TRBJ2-3, with 8 bases aligning to TRBD2. CDR1 is SGHNT, CDR2 YYREEE, per germline (reference sequence). The CDR3 sequence is 14 residues long. V was clipped by 3 bases and J by 4 bases; unmatched bases: 4. CDR3 sequence: CASSYREGADTQYF. The CDR3 DNA reads as TGTGCCAGCAGCTACCGGGAGGGGGCAGATACGCAGTATTTT. Filled out from reference TRBV5-4 and TRBJ2-3, the complete variable domain reads ETGVTQSPTHLIKTRGQQVTLRCSSQSGHNTVSWYQQALGQGPQFIFQYYREEENGRGNFPPRFSGLQFPNYSSELNVNALELDDSALYLCASSYREGADTQYFGPGTRLTVL.

This sequence joins TRBV3-1 (or the pseudogene TRBV3-2) and TRBJ2-3, with 9 bases that match TRBD1. Germline V lookup: CDR1 LGHDT, CDR2 YNNKEL (reference sequence). The CDR3 totals 16 residues. V gave up 4 bases and J gave up 3 bases; unmatched junction bases: 8. For the CDR3, the DNA is TGTGCCAGCAGCCCCCCCCGGGGACAGGGAACAGATACGCAGTATTTT. This gives the protein CASSPPRGQGTDTQYF.

The V and J genes are TRBV4-1 and TRBJ1-2; D possibly corresponds to TRBD1 (5 bases). Germline CDR1 and CDR2: MGHRA and YSYEKL. The V end was cut by 1 base, the J end by 8 bases, with 14 bases between. The CDR3 contains 14 residues. The CDR3 spells CASSQGDREGGYTF. CDR3 sequence (DNA): TGCGCCAGCAGCCAAGGGGACCGGGAGGGCGGCTACACCTTC.

This chain connects TRBV27 to TRBJ2-5, with 7 bases identical to TRBD2. This CDR3 spans 15 amino acids. CDR1 and CDR2 (germline): MNHEY, SMNVEV (reference sequence). With V trimmed by 7 bases and J by 3 bases, 11 bases remained unmatched. The CDR3 is CASTPSWTSEETQYF. The CDR3, as DNA: TGTGCCAGCACCCCATCGTGGACTAGTGAAGAGACCCAGTACTTC.

The V and J genes are TRBV5-4 and TRBJ2-7; 7 bases align to TRBD1. The trim removed 4 bases at V and 3 bases at J, leaving 4 bases unmatched. The CDR3 consists of 13 residues. Germline assignment: CDR1 SGHNT and CDR2 YYREEE (reference sequence). The CDR3 sequence: CASSRDRVYEQYF. In DNA form, the CDR3 reads TGTGCCAGCAGCAGAGACAGGGTCTACGAGCAGTACTTC.

The V and J genes are TRBV5-1 and TRBJ2-7, with 9 bases identical to TRBD2. The CDR3 contains 14 residues. Unmatched junction bases numbered 3, after V lost 0 bases and J lost 5 bases. Looked up from germline, CDR1 is SGHRS and CDR2 is YFSETQ. Written as DNA, the CDR3 is TGCGCCAGCAGCTTGGCGAGCGGGAGGAACGAGCAGTACTTC. This encodes CASSLASGRNEQYF.

This sequence joins TRBV7-9 and TRBJ1-3, with 7 bases fitting TRBD1. The trim removed 5 bases at V and 2 bases at J, leaving 9 bases unmatched. CDR1 and CDR2 from the germline V gene are SEHNR and FQNEAQ (reference sequence). The CDR3 consists of 16 residues. The CDR3 DNA follows: TGTGCCAGCAGCCCCAAAGGACAGGTCGCTGGAAACACCATATATTTT. It is translated as CASSPKGQVAGNTIYF.

The chain carries TRBV11-3 and TRBJ1-1, with D perhaps TRBD1 (6 bases). Germline CDR1 is SGHNT and CDR2 is YENEEA. V lost 5 bases and J 10 bases, leaving 17 bases between the germline ends. The CDR3 loop spans 13 amino acids. CDR3 in amino acids: CASSPARGSGAFF. The CDR3 nucleotides are TGTGCCAGCAGCCCAGCCAGGGGATCGGGAGCTTTCTTT.

V is TRBV4-1 and J is TRBJ1-4; 9 positions agree with TRBD1. Germline trimming cut 0 bases from V and 6 bases from J; bases unmatched to any gene: 2. The CDR3 totals 15 residues. In germline, CDR1 is MGHRA, CDR2 YSYEKL. CDR3 bases: TGCGCCAGCAGCCAAGACGGGACAGGGTATGAAAAACTGTTTTTT. Protein product: CASSQDGTGYEKLFF.

The rearrangement uses TRBV6-6 and TRBJ1-4, with 7 bases fitting TRBD1. In germline, CDR1 is MNHNY, CDR2 SVGAGI (reference sequence). This CDR3 contains 14 residues. J was trimmed by 4 bases and V by 11 bases; bases with no gene match: 10. The CDR3 nucleotides read TGTGCCTGTTCGGAGGGACAGCTTAATGAAAAACTGTTTTTT. Protein: CACSEGQLNEKLFF.

This chain uses TRBV11-2 with TRBJ2-5; D gene uncertain. The germline V gene has CDR1 SGHAT and CDR2 FQNNGV. V lost 4 bases to trimming and J lost 0 bases, with 9 bases between them. The CDR3 is 14 amino acids. The CDR3 DNA follows: TGTGCCAGCAGCTCCACCGAGTACCAAGAGACCCAGTACTTC. It yields the protein CASSSTEYQETQYF.

The chain recombines TRBV27 with TRBJ1-1; 9 nucleotides align to TRBD1. This CDR3 region has 17 residues. From germline, CDR1 is MNHEY and CDR2 SMNVEV (reference sequence). V lost 6 bases and J lost 0; bases outside the gene matches: 11. CDR3: CASSSRGTGLMNTEAFF. The CDR3 DNA reads as TGTGCCAGCAGCTCCCGGGGGACAGGGCTCATGAACACTGAAGCTTTCTTT.

The rearrangement links TRBV5-1 to TRBJ1-2, with TRBD1 matching 7 bases. Trimming at V came to 3 bases and at J to 6 bases, leaving 2 bases not matched to a gene. Germline V CDR1 and CDR2: SGHRS, YFSETQ. The CDR3 length is 12 residues. DNA for the CDR3: TGCGCCAGCAGCTCGGGACAGCATGGCTACACCTTC. Its translation: CASSSGQHGYTF.

Note on this clone: The junction shows a germline mismatch at one end, possibly a read error. V gene TRBV28 combines with J gene TRBJ2-2; TRBD2 might be the D (6 bases). Per the germline V gene, CDR1 is MDHEN and CDR2 is SYDVKM. The CDR3 length is 12 residues. DNA for the CDR3: TGTGCCAGCAGTTTACAGTCCGGGGGGCTGTTTTTT. Its translation: CASSLQSGGLFF.

The gene calls are TRBV21-1 and TRBJ1-2; the D call in the table, TRBD1, was not verified against the DNA. TRBV21-1 is assigned pseudogene status. The CDR3 runs to 12 residues. In nucleotides, the CDR3 is TGTGCCAGCAGCGGGGTGGGGCTAGGCTACACCTTC. Its translation: CASSGVGLGYTF.

V usage is TRBV10-3 and J usage is TRBJ2-4; 9 bases are a match to TRBD1. The germline V gene encodes CDR1 ENHRY and CDR2 SYGVKD. The CDR3 has 14 residues. The trim removed 7 bases at V and 4 bases at J, leaving 5 bases unmatched. The CDR3 DNA follows: TGTGCCATCATCCCGACAGGGGGTAAAAACATTCAGTACTTC. As protein: CAIIPTGGKNIQYF.

This clone showed up just a few times. CDR3 protein: CASSITSSSTDTQYF. CDR3 DNA: TGTGCCAGTAGTATCACTAGCTCTAGCACAGATACGCAGTATTTT. V and J are TRBV19 and TRBJ2-3, with D possibly TRBD2 on 6 matching bases. Germline CDR1 is LNHDA and CDR2 is SQIVND (reference sequence). Deletions cut 3 bases from V and 0 bases from J, with 10 bases between. This CDR3 has 15 amino acids.

V is TRBV5-4 and J is TRBJ1-3; possibly TRBD1 for D (6 bases). Germline lookup yields CDR1 SGHNT and CDR2 YYREEE (reference sequence). The V gene lost 6 bases and the J gene lost 0 bases, with 16 bases spanning the gap. The CDR3 contains 16 residues. This chain's CDR3 is CASTTTGNYSGNTIYF. CDR3 sequence (DNA): TGTGCCAGCACCACGACAGGCAACTACTCTGGAAACACCATATATTTT. The variable domain in full, with the rest retrieved from reference TRBV5-4 and TRBJ1-3, is ETGVTQSPTHLIKTRGQQVTLRCSSQSGHNTVSWYQQALGQGPQFIFQYYREEENGRGNFPPRFSGLQFPNYSSELNVNALELDDSALYLCASTTTGNYSGNTIYFGEGSWLTVV.

V and J are TRBV7-3 and TRBJ2-1; 8 nucleotides agree with TRBD1. Germline V gene sequence: CDR1 SGHTA, CDR2 FQGTGA. The trim removed 0 bases at V and 2 bases at J, leaving 0 bases unmatched. CDR3 length: 15 amino acids. The CDR3 DNA is TGTGCCAGCAGCTTAACGGGACAGGCCTACAATGAGCAGTTCTTC. Its protein is CASSLTGQAYNEQFF.